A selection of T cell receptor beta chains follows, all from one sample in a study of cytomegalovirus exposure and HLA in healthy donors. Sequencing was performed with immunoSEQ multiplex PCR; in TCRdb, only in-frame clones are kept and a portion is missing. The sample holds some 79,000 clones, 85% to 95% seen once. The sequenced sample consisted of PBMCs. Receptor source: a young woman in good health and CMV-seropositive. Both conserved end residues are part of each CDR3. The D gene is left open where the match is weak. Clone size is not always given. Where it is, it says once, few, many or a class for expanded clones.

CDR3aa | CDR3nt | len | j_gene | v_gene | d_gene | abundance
CASSQEREGQYGYTF | TGCGCCAGCAGCCAAGAACGGGAGGGACAATATGGCTACACCTTC | 15 | TRBJ1-2 | TRBV4-1 | - | -
CASIGQGGNTGELFF | TGTGCCAGCATCGGACAGGGGGGAAACACCGGGGAGCTGTTTTTT | 15 | TRBJ2-2 | TRBV6-6 | TRBD1 | -
CSARDYSTDTQYF | TGCAGCGCTAGGGACTACAGCACAGATACGCAGTATTTT | 13 | TRBJ2-3 | TRBV29-1 | TRBD2 | -
CAGRPGAGNEQFF | TGTGCAGGCCGTCCAGGGGCAGGGAATGAGCAGTTCTTC | 13 | TRBJ2-1 | TRBV28 | - | -
CASSEKRDEQFF | TGCGCCAGCAGTGAGAAGAGAGATGAGCAGTTCTTC | 12 | TRBJ2-1 | TRBV10-1 | - | -
CASWGVGLINSPLHF | TGTGCCAGCTGGGGGGTCGGACTTATAAATTCACCCCTCCACTTT | 15 | TRBJ1-6 | TRBV28 | - | -
CASSIISTASYEQYF | TGTGCCAGTAGTATCATATCGACAGCATCCTACGAGCAGTACTTC | 15 | TRBJ2-7 | TRBV19 | - | -
CAWSVGGDTDTQYF | TGCGCCTGGAGTGTAGGGGGGGACACAGATACGCAGTATTTT | 14 | TRBJ2-3 | TRBV30 | - | -
CASSLISLSLDTQYF | TGTGCCAGCAGCTTGATTTCTTTGTCCCTTGATACGCAGTATTTT | 15 | TRBJ2-3 | TRBV5-6 | - | -
CASRPRGDAYEQYF | TGTGCCAGCAGGCCACGGGGGGACGCCTACGAGCAGTACTTC | 14 | TRBJ2-7 | TRBV2 | TRBD2 | -
CASRRVTVYNSPLHF | TGTGCCAGCAGGCGCGTGACAGTCTATAATTCACCCCTCCACTTT | 15 | TRBJ1-6 | TRBV28 | - | -
CASSLKGQAEAFF | TGTGCCAGCAGCTTAAAGGGGCAGGCTGAAGCTTTCTTT | 13 | TRBJ1-1 | TRBV7-3 | - | -
CSVHRVNTEAFF | TGCAGCGTGCACAGGGTGAACACTGAAGCTTTCTTT | 12 | TRBJ1-1 | TRBV29-1 | - | -
CASSPSGGGEQYF | TGTGCCAGCAGCCCCTCGGGGGGTGGCGAGCAGTACTTC | 13 | TRBJ2-7 | TRBV11-2 | TRBD2 | -
CASSFPRGLPSYEQYF | TGTGCCAGCAGCTTCCCCAGGGGCCTTCCCTCCTACGAGCAGTACTTC | 16 | TRBJ2-7 | TRBV7-9 | - | -
CASSFRIAGGHEQFF | TGTGCCAGCAGCTTTCGAATAGCGGGGGGGCATGAGCAGTTCTTC | 15 | TRBJ2-1 | TRBV11-3 | TRBD2 | -
CASSPGTAQPYEQYF | TGTGCCAGCAGCCCAGGGACAGCCCAACCCTACGAGCAGTACTTC | 15 | TRBJ2-7 | TRBV11-3 | TRBD1 | -
CASSPQSTDTQYF | TGTGCCAGCAGTCCTCAGTCCACAGATACGCAGTATTTT | 13 | TRBJ2-3 | TRBV28 | - | -
CASSDRDRKHQPQHF | TGTGCCAGCAGCGACCGGGACAGGAAGCATCAGCCCCAGCATTTT | 15 | TRBJ1-5 | TRBV7-2 | TRBD1 | -
CASSLGGTGSGEQYF | TGCGCCAGCAGCTTGGGGGGGACAGGGTCGGGCGAGCAGTACTTC | 15 | TRBJ2-7 | TRBV5-1 | TRBD1 | -
CASSQIPAGQGSEKLFF | TGTGCCAGCTCACAGATACCCGCGGGACAGGGGTCGGAAAAACTGTTTTTT | 17 | TRBJ1-4 | TRBV18 | TRBD1 | once
CASSYKEGGTEAFF | TGTGCCAGCAGCTACAAGGAGGGTGGCACTGAAGCTTTCTTT | 14 | TRBJ1-1 | TRBV9 | - | few
CASSHTGYNEQFF | TGTGCCAGCAGCCACACGGGATATAATGAGCAGTTCTTC | 13 | TRBJ2-1 | TRBV27 | - | -
CASSLRQGRYF | TGTGCCAGCAGCTTACGACAGGGCCGGTACTTC | 11 | TRBJ2-7 | TRBV21-1 | - | -
CASGEGYRVPYEQYF | TGCGCCAGCGGGGAGGGGTACAGGGTTCCCTACGAGCAGTACTTC | 15 | TRBJ2-7 | TRBV5-1 | - | once
CSVEVAGSLRSVTEAFF | TGCAGCGTTGAAGTCGCGGGAAGCTTAAGATCGGTCACTGAAGCTTTCTTT | 17 | TRBJ1-1 | TRBV29-1 | - | once
CASSPKVMGSSDSYGYTF | TGTGCCAGCAGCCCCAAAGTCATGGGATCGTCAGACAGCTATGGCTACACCTTC | 18 | TRBJ1-2 | TRBV7-2 | - | once
CASSLDGQGNYGYTF | TGTGCCAGCAGTCTAGACGGACAGGGGAACTATGGCTACACCTTC | 15 | TRBJ1-2 | TRBV27 | TRBD1 | -
CASSLASGRSAYNEQFF | TGTGCCAGCAGCTTGGCTAGCGGGAGGTCGGCCTACAATGAGCAGTTCTTC | 17 | TRBJ2-1 | TRBV5-6 | TRBD2 | -
CASRAGTTYTDTQYF | TGTGCCAGTAGGGCCGGGACTACATACACAGATACGCAGTATTTT | 15 | TRBJ2-3 | TRBV19 | TRBD2 | once
CASSFEQGAGQPQHF | TGTGCCAGCAGTTTCGAACAGGGGGCAGGTCAGCCCCAGCATTTT | 15 | TRBJ1-5 | TRBV2 | TRBD1 | -
CASSDSGLAGRPYF | TGTGCCAGCAGTGACTCGGGACTAGCGGGGCGACCCTACTTC | 14 | TRBJ2-4 | TRBV28 | TRBD2 | -
CASSRTDRTNYGYTF | TGCGCCAGCAGCCGTACGGACAGAACTAACTATGGCTACACCTTC | 15 | TRBJ1-2 | TRBV5-1 | - | -
CASSAGTGVPSGNTIYF | TGTGCCAGCAGCGCTGGGACAGGGGTACCCTCTGGAAACACCATATATTTT | 17 | TRBJ1-3 | TRBV7-9 | TRBD1 | -
CASSYLVGESPLHF | TGTGCCAGCAGTTATTTGGTAGGGGAATCCCCCCTCCACTTT | 14 | TRBJ1-6 | TRBV6-6 | - | -
CASSPDRGPWSPLHF | TGTGCCAGCAGTCCGGACAGGGGGCCTTGGTCACCCCTCCACTTT | 15 | TRBJ1-6 | TRBV27 | TRBD1 | -
CASSSRGRETDTQYF | TGTGCCAGCAGCTCAAGGGGGCGCGAGACAGATACGCAGTATTTT | 15 | TRBJ2-3 | TRBV7-9 | TRBD1 | -
CASSRPRTGGAGGYTF | TGTGCCAGCAGCCGACCTCGGACAGGGGGCGCGGGGGGCTACACCTTC | 16 | TRBJ1-2 | TRBV5-6 | TRBD1 | -
CASSRATSGSSSTGELFF | TGTGCCAGCAGCCGTGCGACTAGCGGGAGTAGCAGCACCGGGGAGCTGTTTTTT | 18 | TRBJ2-2 | TRBV7-6 | TRBD2 | -
CASSPGRANQETQYF | TGTGCCAGCAGTCCCGGGAGAGCAAACCAAGAGACCCAGTACTTC | 15 | TRBJ2-5 | TRBV25-1 | - | -
CATSKTRAQGTEAFF | TGTGCCACCAGCAAAACCCGGGCCCAGGGCACTGAAGCTTTCTTT | 15 | TRBJ1-1 | TRBV15 | - | -
CASRLGTGGLGELFF | TGTGCCAGCAGACTCGGGACAGGGGGCCTCGGGGAGCTGTTTTTT | 15 | TRBJ2-2 | TRBV6-1 | TRBD1 | -
CASSPLKDRGGYTF | TGTGCCAGCTCACCATTGAAGGACAGGGGCGGCTACACCTTC | 14 | TRBJ1-2 | TRBV18 | TRBD1 | -
CSVQQGEVPYGYTF | TGCAGCGTACAACAGGGTGAGGTCCCTTATGGCTACACCTTC | 14 | TRBJ1-2 | TRBV29-1 | - | -
CASSPGLAEPYNEQFF | TGTGCCAGCAGCCCCGGACTAGCGGAGCCCTACAATGAGCAGTTCTTC | 16 | TRBJ2-1 | TRBV9 | TRBD2 | -
CASSGDRDSGANVLTF | TGTGCCAGTAGTGGGGACAGGGATTCTGGGGCCAACGTCCTGACTTTC | 16 | TRBJ2-6 | TRBV19 | TRBD1 | -
CASSLSGSSYNEQFF | TGTGCCAGCAGTTTAAGTGGGAGCTCCTACAATGAGCAGTTCTTC | 15 | TRBJ2-1 | TRBV7-8 | - | -
CASSQGDNRDRGYGYTF | TGCGCCAGCAGCCAAGGAGATAACCGGGACAGGGGGTATGGCTACACCTTC | 17 | TRBJ1-2 | TRBV4-3 | TRBD1 | -
CASRRTSGSVSSYNEQFF | TGTGCCAGCAGAAGGACTAGCGGGAGCGTTAGCTCCTACAATGAGCAGTTCTTC | 18 | TRBJ2-1 | TRBV2 | TRBD2 | -
CASSVGLAVEQYF | TGTGCCAGCAGCGTGGGACTAGCGGTCGAGCAGTACTTC | 13 | TRBJ2-7 | TRBV9 | TRBD2 | -
CATSAQETQYF | TGTGCCACCTCCGCCCAGGAGACCCAGTACTTC | 11 | TRBJ2-5 | TRBV10-3 | - | -
CASSQDNRGIYGYTF | TGCGCCAGCAGCCAAGATAACAGGGGGATCTATGGCTACACCTTC | 15 | TRBJ1-2 | TRBV4-1 | TRBD1 | -
CASSPPYKQGTTDTQYF | TGTGCCAGCAGCCCGCCGTACAAACAGGGTACAACAGATACGCAGTATTTT | 17 | TRBJ2-3 | TRBV28 | - | -
CASSSTAWDRGQPQHF | TGTGCCAGCAGTTCCACCGCTTGGGACAGAGGTCAGCCCCAGCATTTT | 16 | TRBJ1-5 | TRBV28 | TRBD1 | -
CSVEEPLAGGRIGELFF | TGCAGCGTTGAAGAGCCACTAGCGGGAGGTCGTATCGGGGAGCTGTTTTTT | 17 | TRBJ2-2 | TRBV29-1 | TRBD2 | -
CASSERPSGGPYEQYF | TGTGCCAGCAGCGAAAGACCTAGCGGGGGCCCCTACGAGCAGTACTTC | 16 | TRBJ2-7 | TRBV7-2 | TRBD2 | -
CASSDRGTGNSPLHF | TGTGCCAGCAGTGATCGCGGGACAGGGAATTCACCCCTCCACTTT | 15 | TRBJ1-6 | TRBV25-1 | TRBD1 | -
CASSSITSSYNEQFF | TGTGCCAGCAGCTCAATAACGAGCTCCTACAATGAGCAGTTCTTC | 15 | TRBJ2-1 | TRBV7-9 | - | -
CASSIQGKDTEAFF | TGTGCCAGCTCAATACAGGGGAAGGACACTGAAGCTTTCTTT | 14 | TRBJ1-1 | TRBV7-6 | TRBD1 | once